The 25 T cell receptor beta chains reported below all come from one sample, sequenced in a study of naive and memory T cell subsets. Study conclusions and caveats: A few larger clonotypes appeared in naive repertoires, especially CD8, possibly memory cells re-expressing CD45RA.

These TCRs are of unknown antigen specificity. Both TRBC1 and TRBC2 were covered by a beta constant-region primer of two equimolar oligonucleotides. Ligated cDNA was amplified by four rounds of PCR with nested alpha and beta constant-region primers and SP2. In TCRdb, the UMI-ligation and nested PCR reads were re-called with MiXCR into one record per CDR3 protein. The data hold fewer than 150,000 distinct CDR3 sequences, with roughly a fifth observed a single time. The sample comprised naive CD8+ T cells from blood. All receptors derive from a human donor in good health.

The J gene is TRBJ2-6, the V gene TRBV27; no definite D call. Between the trimmed V and J ends, which lost 5 bases and 3 bases, there was a span of 11 bases. CDR1 is MNHEY, CDR2 SMNVEV, per germline (reference sequence). The CDR3 length is 15 residues. CDR3 residues: CASSPNWGGANVLTF. CDR3 sequence (DNA): TGTGCCAGCAGTCCCAATTGGGGTGGGGCCAACGTCCTGACTTTC.

This chain uses TRBV29-1 with TRBJ2-7; 9 bases map to TRBD1. The length of the CDR3 is 16 residues. Per germline, CDR1 SQVTM and CDR2 ANQGSEA. The trim removed 0 bases at V and 3 bases at J, leaving 9 bases unmatched. CDR3: CSVEDPGTGSDYEQYF. CDR3 nucleotide sequence: TGCAGCGTTGAAGATCCAGGGACAGGGTCGGACTACGAGCAGTACTTC.

The CDR3 nucleotides read TGTGCCAGCAGTTTCATGGGGGGGTTGGCCTACGAGCAGTACTTC. It is translated as CASSFMGGLAYEQYF. The chain recombines TRBV12-3 or TRBV12-4 with TRBJ2-7; 7 bases fit TRBD2. The CDR3 loop spans 15 amino acids. After removal of 3 bases from V and 2 bases from J, the junction contained 7 bases not matched to a gene.

The rearrangement joins TRBV29-1 to TRBJ2-6; no firm D call. Trimming removed 0 bases at V and 2 bases at J, with 11 bases between. This CDR3 is built from 16 residues. Germline CDR1 SQVTM, CDR2 ANQGSEA. The CDR3 sequence: CSVEDPGRAGANVLTF. CDR3 in DNA: TGCAGCGTTGAAGATCCTGGTAGGGCTGGGGCCAACGTCCTGACTTTC.

V usage is TRBV7-9 and J usage is TRBJ2-1; tentatively, D is TRBD2 (5 bases). The CDR3 runs 12 residues. The V end lost 8 bases, the J end lost 7 bases, and 12 bases lay between the germline ends. CDR1 and CDR2 (germline): SEHNR, FQNEAQ (reference sequence). DNA for the CDR3: TGTGCCAGCTCCGTCGGGGAGAATGAGCAGTTCTTC. It encodes CASSVGENEQFF.

This clonotype occurred many times. The chain has TRBV7-8 and TRBJ2-5, with D possibly matching TRBD1 (5 bases). Trimming stripped 2 bases from V and 2 bases from J, with 18 bases between. The CDR3 runs to 17 residues. Germline CDR1 and CDR2: SGHVS and FQNEAQ. The DNA for the CDR3 is TGTGCCAGCAGCTTATTTTCAGGGTCCGCGGCACAAGAGACCCAGTACTTC. It specifies CASSLFSGSAAQETQYF.

The table lists this clonotype with a few counts. This sequence joins TRBV28 and TRBJ2-7, with TRBD1 as a possible D gene (6 bases). Per the germline V gene, CDR1 is MDHEN and CDR2 is SYDVKM. Trimming cost V 5 bases and J 0 bases, with 17 bases left between them. The CDR3 contains 16 residues. Here the CDR3 reads CASSALQGPFSYEQYF. Written as DNA, the CDR3 is TGTGCCAGCAGTGCGTTACAGGGCCCCTTCTCCTACGAGCAGTACTTC.

This chain joins TRBV12-3 or TRBV12-4 and TRBJ2-3; possible D gene TRBD2, 5 bases. The CDR3 totals 14 residues. Trimming left V 7 bases short and J 2 bases short, with 13 bases between. The CDR3 here is CASTEAENTDTQYF. The CDR3 DNA is TGTGCCAGCACTGAAGCGGAAAACACAGATACGCAGTATTTT.

The chain recombines TRBV7-6 with TRBJ2-1, with TRBD2 matching over 9 bases. V lost 1 base, J lost 11 bases, and 6 bases stayed unmatched. CDR3 size: 14 residues. The germline CDR1 and CDR2 sequences are SGHVS and FNYEAQ. CDR3 in amino acids: CASSLERLAEKQFF. CDR3 bases: TGTGCCAGCAGCTTAGAGCGACTAGCGGAGAAGCAGTTCTTC. The variable domain in full, with the rest retrieved from reference TRBV7-6 and TRBJ2-1, is GAGVSQSPRYKVTKRGQDVALRCDPISGHVSLYWYRQALGQGPEFLTYFNYEAQQDKSGLPNDRFSAERPEGSISTLTIQRTEQRDSAMYRCASSLERLAEKQFFGPGTRLTVL.

There are a few counts of this clonotype. The chain uses TRBV10-3 and TRBJ2-1; 11 bases are a match to TRBD2. In germline, CDR1 is ENHRY, CDR2 SYGVKD. This CDR3 spans 16 amino acids. V was clipped by 10 bases and J by 8 bases; unmatched bases: 16. The CDR3 coding sequence is TGTGCCACCATCCTGCGCCCTAGCGGGAGGATGGATGAGCAGTTCTTC. Protein product: CATILRPSGRMDEQFF.

This chain connects TRBV20-1 to TRBJ1-2; TRBD1 agrees at 9 bases. With 6 bases clipped from V and 1 base from J, the junction kept 9 bases outside the gene matches. The germline V gene encodes CDR1 DFQATT and CDR2 SNEGSKA (reference sequence). The CDR3 runs to 15 residues. The chain's CDR3 is CSARTGESVNYGYTF. The DNA for the CDR3 is TGCAGTGCCCGGACAGGGGAGTCCGTTAACTATGGCTACACCTTC.

The chain employs TRBV5-4 and TRBJ1-1, with 8 bases aligning to TRBD1. The CDR3 totals 13 residues. The V segment lost 5 bases and the J segment 6 bases; nucleotides outside the gene matches: 6. Germline V gives CDR1 SGHNT, CDR2 YYREEE (reference sequence). CDR3 sequence reads: CASRLQGGPEAFF. The DNA of the CDR3 is TGTGCCAGCAGGCTACAGGGGGGCCCTGAAGCTTTCTTT. Together with reference TRBV5-4 and TRBJ1-1, the CDR3 gives the full variable domain: ETGVTQSPTHLIKTRGQQVTLRCSSQSGHNTVSWYQQALGQGPQFIFQYYREEENGRGNFPPRFSGLQFPNYSSELNVNALELDDSALYLCASRLQGGPEAFFGQGTRLTVV.

This CDR3 is CSVFTGDLYNEQFF. The CDR3 nucleotides are TGCAGCGTCTTTACAGGGGACCTCTACAATGAGCAGTTCTTC. The chain combines TRBV29-1 with TRBJ2-1; 7 positions agree with TRBD1. Looked up from germline, CDR1 is SQVTM and CDR2 is ANQGSEA. V lost 6 bases to trimming and J lost 3 bases; unmatched junction nucleotides: 8. This CDR3 has 14 residues.

The chain joins TRBV20-1 to TRBJ2-2, with 11 bases aligning to TRBD1. This CDR3 is built from 15 residues. The V and J ends lost 3 bases and 7 bases, in that order; junction bases with no gene match: 7. Germline assignment: CDR1 DFQATT and CDR2 SNEGSKA (reference sequence). CDR3 sequence reads: CSASFRTGGFGELFF. In nucleotides, the CDR3 is TGCAGTGCTAGTTTTCGGACAGGGGGCTTCGGGGAGCTGTTTTTT.

This clonotype showed up just a few times. The chain is built from TRBV25-1 and TRBJ2-1, with TRBD2 matching over 7 bases. Losses at the gene ends were 4 bases for V and 6 bases for J; bases not matched to a gene: 15. CDR1 is MGHDK and CDR2 is SYGVNS in the germline V gene. The CDR3 length is 17 residues. CDR3 nucleotide sequence: TGTGCCAGCAGTGGTCTCGGGGGGAGAATGAACCGCAATGAGCAGTTCTTC. This gives the protein CASSGLGGRMNRNEQFF.

The chain recombines TRBV7-9 with TRBJ1-3, with 11 bases identical to TRBD1. Per germline, CDR1 SEHNR and CDR2 FQNEAQ (reference sequence). CDR3 length equals 17 residues. The trim removed 1 base at V and 3 bases at J, leaving 5 bases unmatched. CDR3 DNA: TGTGCCAGCAGCTTAGTAGGACAGGGGGCCGGTGGAAACACCATATATTTT. It yields the protein CASSLVGQGAGGNTIYF.

J is TRBJ2-3 and V is TRBV10-3; the match to TRBD1 covers 9 bases. Germline-derived CDR1 and CDR2 are ENHRY and SYGVKD. This CDR3 has 17 residues. V shed 0 bases and J 2 bases; nucleotides not matched to a gene: 6. CDR3 sequence (DNA): TGTGCCATCAGTGAGTCAGGGACAGGGTTGGCCACAGATACGCAGTATTTT. Its protein product is CAISESGTGLATDTQYF.

This clonotype has just a few counts. This chain links TRBV4-1 with TRBJ2-7; D is ambiguous. The CDR3 is 14 residues long. CDR1 is MGHRA, CDR2 YSYEKL, per germline. Trimming took 0 bases from V and 3 from J, leaving 9 bases between them. CDR3 in amino acids: CASSQELSFYEQYF. The CDR3 bases are TGCGCCAGCAGCCAAGAACTCTCTTTCTACGAGCAGTACTTC.

This clonotype was seen a few times. The chain has TRBV18 and TRBJ2-1; a possible D gene is TRBD1 (8 bases). In germline, CDR1 is KGHSH, CDR2 LQKENI. There are 15 residues in the CDR3. Between the trimmed V and J ends, which lost 2 bases and 10 bases, there was a span of 18 bases. This CDR3 reads CASSPGPGGGSEQFF. Here the CDR3 DNA reads TGTGCCAGCTCACCAGGCCCAGGGGGCGGGAGCGAGCAGTTCTTC.

The CDR3 loop is CASSYVLNNQETQYF. CDR3 DNA: TGTGCCAGCAGTTACGTGCTGAACAACCAAGAGACCCAGTACTTC. This chain connects TRBV6-6 to TRBJ2-5; the D is unclear. V was clipped by 2 bases and J by 0 bases, with 10 bases between them. The length of the CDR3 is 15 residues. The germline CDR1 and CDR2 sequences are MNHNY and SVGAGI (reference sequence).

The chain is built from TRBV5-6 and TRBJ2-4, with 11 bases that match TRBD1. Germline trimming cut 3 bases from V and 4 bases from J; bases unmatched to any gene: 9. Germline V lookup: CDR1 SGHDT, CDR2 YYEEEE. There are 17 residues in the CDR3. The CDR3 sequence is CASSSPTGTGGKNIQYF. The CDR3 region has the DNA TGTGCCAGCAGCTCTCCGACCGGGACAGGGGGGAAAAACATTCAGTACTTC.

The gene calls are TRBV5-6 and TRBJ2-7; D not resolved. The germline gives CDR1 SGHDT, CDR2 YYEEEE. There are 15 residues in the CDR3. V was cut by 6 bases and J by 3 bases, with 19 bases left in between. As DNA, the CDR3 is TGTGCCAGCACCTTAGGCAGGAGTCTACACTACGAGCAGTACTTC. It translates to CASTLGRSLHYEQYF.

The sample holds a few counts of this clonotype. The genes are TRBV15 and TRBJ2-7, with unresolved D. Germline V CDR1 and CDR2: LNHNV, YYDKDF (reference sequence). The germline V and J ends were trimmed by 0 bases and 5 bases, with 5 bases remaining between them. CDR3 length: 12 residues. The CDR3 is CATSRDPDEQYF. The CDR3 DNA is TGTGCCACCAGCAGAGACCCTGACGAGCAGTACTTC.

This sequence joins TRBV27 and TRBJ1-5, with a tentative D call TRBD1 (6 bases). Germline V gene lookup returns CDR1 MNHEY and CDR2 SMNVEV (reference sequence). Deletions cut 6 bases from V and 5 bases from J, with 17 bases between. The length of the CDR3 is 15 residues. CDR3 nucleotides: TGTGCCAGCAGCCAAATAGGGGGGTATCATCAGCCCCAGCATTTT. Translation: CASSQIGGYHQPQHF.

V is TRBV7-9 and J is TRBJ2-7; the match to TRBD1 covers 7 bases. The V and J ends lost 4 bases and 5 bases, in that order; junction bases with no gene match: 8. The germline CDR1 and CDR2 sequences are SEHNR and FQNEAQ (reference sequence). This CDR3 has 14 residues. For the CDR3, the DNA is TGTGCCAGCAGCTGGGACAGCTTCGTCCACGAGCAGTACTTC. This codes for CASSWDSFVHEQYF. The complete variable domain, with remaining parts taken from reference TRBV7-9 and TRBJ2-7, reads DTGVSQNPRHKITKRGQNVTFRCDPISEHNRLYWYRQTLGQGPEFLTYFQNEAQLEKSRLLSDRFSAERPKGSFSTLEIQRTEQGDSAMYLCASSWDSFVHEQYFGPGTRLTVT.